The sequence of this TCR beta chain was determined in a study of tumor and adjacent non-tumor tissue in lung cancer. Whole-study context: There were 11 to 13 adenocarcinoma, 2 squamous cell carcinoma and 1 small cell lung cancer cases. The patients, about nine men and four to six women, were roughly 30 to 80 with stage I to III disease. General observations from the study: Compared with tumor, normal lung showed significantly lower TCR diversity.

This clonotype was counted once. The target antigen is unknown. No cell sorting was done before RNA was extracted from the tissue. The normal lung tissue was taken more than 3 cm from the tumor edge. Between August and November 2014, newly diagnosed, chemotherapy-naive lung cancer patients underwent thoracic surgery in China. CDR1 is MGHDK and CDR2 is SYGVNS in the germline V gene. Trimming cost V 2 bases and J 7 bases; bases outside gene matches: 12. The CDR3 is 16 amino acids. Three rounds of nested PCR, following a modified ARM-PCR protocol, produced the TCRbeta library. TCRdb called the multiplex PCR reads again in MiXCR, with one record for every CDR3 protein. The sample carries 60,000 to 80,000 distinct CDR3 sequences, 65% to 75% recorded once.

This receptor was identified in a woman in her 50s with non-small cell lung cancer. This chain connects TRBV25-1 to TRBJ2-5; 8 nucleotides agree with TRBD2. Sequenced: distant non-tumor lung tissue. The DNA for the CDR3 is TGTGCCAGCAGTGAAGAGAATGCGGGAGGTTTAGGGACCCAGTACTTC. It specifies CASSEENAGGLGTQYF.